Below, 12 T cell receptor beta chains from the same sample are listed, as sequenced in a study of tumor-infiltrating lymphocytes in primary liver carcinoma listed by TCRdb under 2017. Total RNA and DNA were co-extracted without cell sorting from around 20-30 mg of bulk tissue using the AllPrep DNA/RNA mini kit. Data came from an Illumina HiSeq 2500. A constant-region primer and ProtoScript II reverse transcriptase were used to reverse-transcribe TCRbeta-specific cDNA from around 530 ng total RNA. Three nested multiplex PCR rounds, following a slightly modified ARM-PCR procedure, were used to build the TCRbeta libraries. Each of the first two PCR rounds ran for around 11 cycles and used multiplex TRBV1-TRBV30 forward primers together with a Cbeta reverse primer. TCRdb ran its own pipeline on the public reads, namely fastp trimming at Q25 and MiXCR clone calling, and kept in-frame beta chains. Rows are unified per CDR3 protein, each entry keeping the most common DNA and genes. This sample gives approximately 45,000 distinct CDR3 sequences in total; roughly 73% of them show up just once. The ten largest clones add up to around 40% of the sample.

Sequencing was performed on tumor-adjacent normal liver tissue. These receptors were obtained from a woman under 40 with primary liver carcinoma and hepatitis B virus infection.

Regarding this clonotype: One junction end disagrees with the germline gene, perhaps due to a read error. The V gene is TRBV11-1, the J gene TRBJ1-1; a possible D gene is TRBD1 (5 bases). Germline-derived CDR1 and CDR2 are SGHAT and FQDESV (reference sequence). This CDR3 region has 14 residues. The CDR3 coding sequence is TGTGCCAGCACCTTCGGGCAGGGCTACACTGAAGCATCCTTT. Its protein product is CASTFGQGYTEASF.

Notes on this clonotype: A much more abundant neighbour one base away suggests this may be a read error. The V and J genes are TRBV28 and TRBJ1-2; TRBD1 is a possible D gene (5 bases). V lost 5 bases, J lost 8 bases, and 21 bases lay in between. Per germline, CDR1 MDHEN and CDR2 SYDVKM. This CDR3 comprises 15 residues. The CDR3 coding sequence is TGTGCCAGCAGTGAACCGGGACGGGGGATGGGCGGCTACACCTTC. This gives the protein CASSEPGRGMGGYTF.

Concerning this clonotype itself: At one boundary the junction diverges from the germline segment, which might be a read error. The genes are TRBV18 and TRBJ1-4, with no clear D. Germline assignment: CDR1 KGHSH and CDR2 LQKENI. This CDR3 comprises 18 residues. The CDR3 region is CASSPRVISGALNEKLLF. The CDR3 DNA is TGTGCCAGCTCACCTAGGGTGATATCGGGAGCCTTGAATGAAAAACTGCTTTTT.

J is TRBJ1-1 and V is TRBV6-5, with 9 bases that match TRBD1. Germline CDR1 MNHEY, CDR2 SVGAGI. The CDR3 is 16 residues long. V trimming: 0 bases; J trimming: 12 bases; junction bases outside the gene matches: 14. In DNA form, the CDR3 reads TGTGCCAGCAGTTACTCGAGGGGACAGGGTTCCGCAGAAACTTTCTTT. As protein: CASSYSRGQGSAETFF.

CDR3 residues: CNVQWKGYEQYF. The CDR3 nucleotides read TGCAACGTGCAGTGGAAAGGGTACGAGCAGTACTTC. The V and J genes are TRBV29-1 and TRBJ2-7; no definite D call. Germline CDR1 and CDR2: SQVTM and ANQGSEA. This CDR3 has 12 amino acids.

Worth noting for this clonotype: A much larger clone lies a single base off, so this may be a read error. J is TRBJ2-1 and V is TRBV28; 8 nucleotides align to TRBD2. CDR1 is MDHEN and CDR2 is SYDVKM in the germline V gene. The length of the CDR3 is 15 residues. The CDR3 sequence: CASSFVVAGRNGQFF. CDR3 DNA sequence: TGTGCCAGCAGTTTCGTGGTAGCGGGACGCAATGGGCAGTTCTTC.

As concerns this clonotype: It may be a read error: a sequence one base away is much more abundant. The chain links TRBV7-9 to TRBJ1-4; TRBD1 might be the D (5 bases). Trimming shortened V by 11 bases and J by 4 bases, and 14 bases separated the two germline ends. Germline loops: CDR1 SEHNR, CDR2 FQNEAQ (reference sequence). This CDR3 comprises 13 residues. CDR3 loop: CAGKTAFNEKLFF. Here the CDR3 DNA reads TGTGCCGGCAAGACAGCTTTTAATGAAAAACTGTTTTTT.

This clonotype was detected many times. V usage is TRBV21-1 and J usage is TRBJ2-1; the table's TRBD2 call for D was not verified on the DNA. TRBV21-1 is annotated as a pseudogene. The CDR3 length is 15 residues. In DNA, the CDR3 is TGTGCCAGCAGCAAACTAGCGGGAGAGAACAATGAGCAGTTCTTC. Amino acid sequence: CASSKLAGENNEQFF.

As concerns this clonotype: One end of the junction varies from germline; a read error may be responsible. V gene TRBV27 combines with J gene TRBJ1-1; no reliable D call. The CDR3 totals 14 residues. Germline V gene lookup returns CDR1 MNHEY and CDR2 SMNVEV (reference sequence). Here the CDR3 DNA reads TGTGCCAGCAGTTTCTCATCGGGGATCACTGAAGATTTCTTT. Translation: CASSFSSGITEDFF.

This clonotype was counted once. A read error is likely, as this CDR3 ends without the conserved phenylalanine or tryptophan. The chain uses TRBV6-2 or TRBV6-3 and TRBJ2-1, with a weak D call TRBD2 (6 bases). Trimming shortened V by 8 bases and J by 4 bases, and 18 bases separated the two germline ends. Germline V gene data show CDR1 as MNHEY and CDR2 as SVGEGT. The CDR3 sequence is 15 residues long. CDR3 sequence: CASRSPGRTYNEQFL. CDR3 nucleotides: TGTGCCAGCCGATCCCCGGGGAGGACTTACAATGAGCAGTTCCTT.

A remark on this clonotype: One junction end disagrees with the germline gene, perhaps due to a read error. The chain recombines TRBV29-1 with TRBJ1-1, with unresolved D. The germline V gene encodes CDR1 SQVTM and CDR2 ANQGSEA. The CDR3 spans 12 residues. As DNA, the CDR3 is TGCAACGTTGTTAGGGCATGGACTGAAGCTTTCTTT. Amino acid sequence: CNVVRAWTEAFF. Full variable domain (remainder filled in from reference TRBV29-1 and TRBJ1-1): SAVISQKPSRDICQRGTSLTIQCQVDSQVTMMFWYRQQPGQSLTLIATANQGSEATYESGFVIDKFPISRPNLTFSTLTVSNMSPEDSSIYLCNVVRAWTEAFFGQGTRLTVV.

In regard to this clonotype: A junction end diverges from the germline sequence, so it may reflect a read error. The CDR3 DNA reads TGTGCCATCAGCTTAGGGTGTAGGGGACATGAAAAACTGTTTTTT. It specifies CAISLGCRGHEKLFF. This chain links TRBV11-2 with TRBJ1-4; TRBD1 is a possible D gene (5 bases). The length of the CDR3 is 15 residues. Germline loops: CDR1 SGHAT, CDR2 FQNNGV.